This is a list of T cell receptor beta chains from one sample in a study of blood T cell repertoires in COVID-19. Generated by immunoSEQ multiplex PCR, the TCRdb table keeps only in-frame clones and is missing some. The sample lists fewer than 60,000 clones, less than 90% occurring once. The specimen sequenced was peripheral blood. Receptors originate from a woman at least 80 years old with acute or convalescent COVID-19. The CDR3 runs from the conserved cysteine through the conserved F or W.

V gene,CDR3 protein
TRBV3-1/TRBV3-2,CASSQVDRAAAQYF
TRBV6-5,CASSYSYRNEKLFF
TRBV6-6,CASSLQGAKEQYF
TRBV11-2,CASSHGTSSTDTQYF
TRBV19,CASSPQAGGPGFF
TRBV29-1,CSVVPQGPETQYF
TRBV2,CASSLPGQTSPLHF
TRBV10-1,CASSVRDKDTQYF
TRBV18,CASSPTGSYEQYF
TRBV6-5,CASRAPGSVETQYF
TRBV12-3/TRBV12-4,CASRGEGEAFF
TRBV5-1,CASRQKLAGTTDTQYF
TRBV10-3,CAISEFGGGGTDTQYF
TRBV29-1,CSVAGQGAGNGYTF
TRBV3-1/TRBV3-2,CASSQDGQNYGYTF
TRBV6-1,CASSGEGASYNSPLHF
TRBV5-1,CASSSGGAGSSYNEQFF
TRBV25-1,CASSRDIGYGYTF
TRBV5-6,CASSTREGGIREKLFF
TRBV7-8,CASSLTEAYNEQFF
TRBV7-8,CASSLGGLAGGMVLDEQFF
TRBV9,CASSPKTGVNTEAFF
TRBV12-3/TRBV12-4,CASSPTGNQPQHF
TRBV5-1,CASSPLGGETGELFF
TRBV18,CASSPPGQYGYTF
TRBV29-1,CSAAVGQGGAGELFF
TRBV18,CASSRGDGQPQHF
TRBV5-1,CASSPTGGNQPQHF
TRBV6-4,CASSDRDRATDTQYF
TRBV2,CASKPGTGDYEQYF
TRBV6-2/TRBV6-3,CASSRSTGRNYGYTF
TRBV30,CAWSVQGAAEAFF
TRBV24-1,CATSDPGVVEQFF
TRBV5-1,CASSPVPGQGKGEKLFF
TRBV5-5,CASSLKLRSNEKLFF
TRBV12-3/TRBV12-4,CASSLEQGNGYTF
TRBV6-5,CASLPGQGQFGQYF
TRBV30,CAWNLTGTGTHYSNQPQHF
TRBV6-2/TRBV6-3,CASSYTGHRSNQPQHF
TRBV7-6,CASSAQLDTQYF
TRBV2,CASTTSGGPYNEQFF
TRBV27,CASSSAGTAYGYTF
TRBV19,CASSAGTGVGTEAFF
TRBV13,CASSRENRGPDNEQFF
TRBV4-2,CASSRTQETQYF
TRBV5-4,CASSRGVNQPQHF
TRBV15,CATSRGANEKLFF
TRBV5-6,CASSRLAGVVQETQYF
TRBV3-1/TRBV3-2,CASSPFQGGSSYEQYF
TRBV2,CASSGDRAGTGELFF
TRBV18,CASSPAGGSRDTQYF
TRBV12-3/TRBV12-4,CASRPNLAYEQFF
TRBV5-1,CASRPQGSAKNIQYF
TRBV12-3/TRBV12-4,CASSLQGTREAFF
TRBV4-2,CASSLPPGSANYGYTF
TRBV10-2,CASSDLGQLYNSPLHF
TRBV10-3,CAISEGRDSWMETQYF
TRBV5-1,CASSEVDNEQFF
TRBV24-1,CATSETGRPEAFF